A selection of T cell receptor beta chains follows, all from one sample in a study of cytomegalovirus exposure and HLA in healthy donors. Assay used: immunoSEQ multiplex PCR; TCRdb lists only in-frame clones, some missing. The profile shows 100,000 or so clones, around 15% of them singletons. Sequenced input: PBMCs. All receptors derive from a female donor in good health and CMV-seronegative. Both conserved end residues are part of each CDR3. The D gene is left open where the match is weak. Only part of the rows carry a size: once, few, many, or a class if the clone is expanded.

CDR3 DNA: TGTGCCAGCAGCTTAGCAACAGGGAAGGCCGGGGAGCTGTTTTTT
CDR3 protein: CASSLATGKAGELFF
J gene: TRBJ2-2
D gene: -
clone size: few
V gene: TRBV7-8

CDR3 DNA: TGTGCCACCAGCCCCACCAGGCTAGCGGGGGGAATCTACGAGCAGTACTTC
CDR3 protein: CATSPTRLAGGIYEQYF
J gene: TRBJ2-7
D gene: TRBD2
clone size: few
V gene: TRBV25-1

CDR3 DNA: TGCGCCAGCAGCCAAGCCCGACATAACTATGGCTACACCTTC
CDR3 protein: CASSQARHNYGYTF
J gene: TRBJ1-2
D gene: -
clone size: few
V gene: TRBV4-3

CDR3 DNA: TGCAGCACCTCGAGGGACAGTCCCACCTTACATGGCTACACCTTC
CDR3 protein: CSTSRDSPTLHGYTF
J gene: TRBJ1-2
D gene: TRBD1
clone size: few
V gene: TRBV29-1

CDR3 DNA: TGCGCCAGCAGCCAAGATCCTGGTGGTGAGGAGACCCAGTACTTC
CDR3 protein: CASSQDPGGEETQYF
J gene: TRBJ2-5
D gene: -
clone size: few
V gene: TRBV4-1

CDR3 DNA: TGTGCCAGCAGTTACGGGCTCTCGAACACTGAAGCTTTCTTT
CDR3 protein: CASSYGLSNTEAFF
J gene: TRBJ1-1
D gene: -
clone size: few
V gene: TRBV6-5

CDR3 DNA: TGCAGTGTGGGACAGACCTACGAGCAGTACTTC
CDR3 protein: CSVGQTYEQYF
J gene: TRBJ2-7
D gene: TRBD1
clone size: few
V gene: TRBV20-1

CDR3 DNA: TGTGCCATCAGTGAGGACAGGGTAAGATCACCCCTCCACTTT
CDR3 protein: CAISEDRVRSPLHF
J gene: TRBJ1-6
D gene: TRBD1
clone size: -
V gene: TRBV10-3

CDR3 DNA: TGTGTCAGCAGCCAGGCAGGGACTCAAGGCTACACCTTC
CDR3 protein: CVSSQAGTQGYTF
J gene: TRBJ1-2
D gene: -
clone size: few
V gene: TRBV4-2

CDR3 DNA: TGTGCCAGCAGTGGGGACAGCCACTACAATGAGCAGTTCTTC
CDR3 protein: CASSGDSHYNEQFF
J gene: TRBJ2-1
D gene: TRBD1
clone size: -
V gene: TRBV28

CDR3 DNA: TGTGCCAGCAGCTTAAGGGGTGGTGGAAACACCATATATTTT
CDR3 protein: CASSLRGGGNTIYF
J gene: TRBJ1-3
D gene: -
clone size: few
V gene: TRBV7-2

CDR3 DNA: TGCCCGAGAGGGGGCAGGGCTAGCAATCAGCCCCAGCATTTT
CDR3 protein: CPRGGRASNQPQHF
J gene: TRBJ1-5
D gene: TRBD1
clone size: -
V gene: TRBV10-1

CDR3 DNA: TGTGCCAGCAGTGAAGCCAGCTCTGGAAACACCATATATTTT
CDR3 protein: CASSEASSGNTIYF
J gene: TRBJ1-3
D gene: -
clone size: -
V gene: TRBV6-1

CDR3 DNA: TGTGCCAGCAGTTTGTCAGACAGAAACATTCAGTACTTC
CDR3 protein: CASSLSDRNIQYF
J gene: TRBJ2-4
D gene: -
clone size: -
V gene: TRBV27

CDR3 DNA: TGTGCCAGCAGCTTGGGACAGGGAACAGATACGCAGTATTTT
CDR3 protein: CASSLGQGTDTQYF
J gene: TRBJ2-3
D gene: TRBD1
clone size: few
V gene: TRBV7-3

CDR3 DNA: TGTGCCATCAGAACAGGGGACGGGACTGAAGCTTTCTTT
CDR3 protein: CAIRTGDGTEAFF
J gene: TRBJ1-1
D gene: TRBD1
clone size: -
V gene: TRBV10-3

CDR3 DNA: TGTGCCAGCAGCACTATAGGGGCCAACGTCCTGACTTTC
CDR3 protein: CASSTIGANVLTF
J gene: TRBJ2-6
D gene: -
clone size: -
V gene: TRBV28

CDR3 DNA: TGTGCCAGCAACTACAGACGGACATCCTACGAGCAGTACTTC
CDR3 protein: CASNYRRTSYEQYF
J gene: TRBJ2-7
D gene: -
clone size: -
V gene: TRBV2

CDR3 DNA: TGTGCCAGCAGCCAAGGACTAGCGGGAGGGCTAGGTACGCAGTATTTT
CDR3 protein: CASSQGLAGGLGTQYF
J gene: TRBJ2-3
D gene: TRBD2
clone size: -
V gene: TRBV7-3

CDR3 DNA: TGTGCCAGCAGCGTATCACAGGGGCGCGGGTACGAGCAGTACTTC
CDR3 protein: CASSVSQGRGYEQYF
J gene: TRBJ2-7
D gene: TRBD1
clone size: -
V gene: TRBV2

CDR3 DNA: TGTGCCAGCAGCTTGGCCGGGACAGGGAAACAGCCCCAGCATTTT
CDR3 protein: CASSLAGTGKQPQHF
J gene: TRBJ1-5
D gene: TRBD1
clone size: -
V gene: TRBV5-6

CDR3 DNA: TGTGCCAGTAGTTTCACGACCGGGACAGGGACAGAGACCCAGTACTTC
CDR3 protein: CASSFTTGTGTETQYF
J gene: TRBJ2-5
D gene: TRBD1
clone size: -
V gene: TRBV19

CDR3 DNA: TGCAGTGCCAAACTGGTAAATGAGCAGTTCTTC
CDR3 protein: CSAKLVNEQFF
J gene: TRBJ2-1
D gene: -
clone size: few
V gene: TRBV20-1

CDR3 DNA: TGTGCCAGCAGCTTCCCAGACAGTTTGGGTGAGCAGTACTTC
CDR3 protein: CASSFPDSLGEQYF
J gene: TRBJ2-7
D gene: -
clone size: few
V gene: TRBV7-2

CDR3 DNA: TGTGCCAGCTCACCTACCTGGACTAGCGGTTTCGTTAACACCGGGGAGCTGTTTTTT
CDR3 protein: CASSPTWTSGFVNTGELFF
J gene: TRBJ2-2
D gene: TRBD2
clone size: few
V gene: TRBV18

CDR3 DNA: TGTGCCAGCAGTCCGACAGGGGTTGAGCAGTTCTTC
CDR3 protein: CASSPTGVEQFF
J gene: TRBJ2-1
D gene: TRBD1
clone size: few
V gene: TRBV5-4

CDR3 DNA: TGTGCCAGCAGACGACAGGGCCTGTCCTACGAGCAGTACTTC
CDR3 protein: CASRRQGLSYEQYF
J gene: TRBJ2-7
D gene: TRBD1
clone size: -
V gene: TRBV27

CDR3 DNA: TGTGCCAGCAGCTTAGTACCTAGCGGGGACACAGATACGCAGTATTTT
CDR3 protein: CASSLVPSGDTDTQYF
J gene: TRBJ2-3
D gene: TRBD2
clone size: -
V gene: TRBV7-9

CDR3 DNA: TGTGCCAGCAGCTCCCGGCGACAGGGCCCCCTGCCCCTCCACTTT
CDR3 protein: CASSSRRQGPLPLHF
J gene: TRBJ1-6
D gene: TRBD1
clone size: once
V gene: TRBV5-4

CDR3 DNA: TGTGCCAGCAGCTTGGACCCTGACTCTAACTATGGCTACACCTTC
CDR3 protein: CASSLDPDSNYGYTF
J gene: TRBJ1-2
D gene: -
clone size: few
V gene: TRBV5-4

CDR3 DNA: TGTGCCAGCGGGACGACAGGGGGCACTGAAGCTTTCTTT
CDR3 protein: CASGTTGGTEAFF
J gene: TRBJ1-1
D gene: TRBD1
clone size: few
V gene: TRBV2

CDR3 DNA: TGTGCCAGTAGTATTTGGCAGGGGGACGAGCAGTACTTC
CDR3 protein: CASSIWQGDEQYF
J gene: TRBJ2-7
D gene: TRBD1
clone size: -
V gene: TRBV19

CDR3 DNA: TGTGCTAGCAGCTTGTTTCACGGGGATTCACCCCTCCACTTT
CDR3 protein: CASSLFHGDSPLHF
J gene: TRBJ1-6
D gene: -
clone size: few
V gene: TRBV7-9

CDR3 DNA: TGTGCCAGCAGCCAAACGGGGAACACCGGGGAGCTGTTTTTT
CDR3 protein: CASSQTGNTGELFF
J gene: TRBJ2-2
D gene: -
clone size: few
V gene: TRBV7-2

CDR3 DNA: TGTGCCATCAGTGAGTCGACTCACGGCGGGATTACCTACGAGCAGTACTTC
CDR3 protein: CAISESTHGGITYEQYF
J gene: TRBJ2-7
D gene: -
clone size: -
V gene: TRBV10-3

CDR3 DNA: TGTGCCAGCAGCCCGAGCCCTGATGGACACATCTATGGCTACACCTTC
CDR3 protein: CASSPSPDGHIYGYTF
J gene: TRBJ1-2
D gene: -
clone size: -
V gene: TRBV14

CDR3 DNA: TGTGCCAGCAGGGGACAGTATAATTCACCCCTCCACTTT
CDR3 protein: CASRGQYNSPLHF
J gene: TRBJ1-6
D gene: TRBD1
clone size: -
V gene: TRBV6-1

CDR3 DNA: TGCGCCAGCAGCCAAGACAGGGGAATCAGTCAGCCCCAGCATTTT
CDR3 protein: CASSQDRGISQPQHF
J gene: TRBJ1-5
D gene: -
clone size: -
V gene: TRBV4-3

CDR3 DNA: TGCGCCAGCAGTTACCCGGGACAGTCCTACGAGCAGTACTTC
CDR3 protein: CASSYPGQSYEQYF
J gene: TRBJ2-7
D gene: TRBD1
clone size: -
V gene: TRBV4-1

CDR3 DNA: TGCAGCGTTAGCAGCCTCCGCGGGGAAGCTTTCTTT
CDR3 protein: CSVSSLRGEAFF
J gene: TRBJ1-1
D gene: -
clone size: -
V gene: TRBV29-1

CDR3 DNA: TGTGCCTGGCGGACAGGGTGGGCAGATACGCAGTATTTT
CDR3 protein: CAWRTGWADTQYF
J gene: TRBJ2-3
D gene: TRBD1
clone size: few
V gene: TRBV30

CDR3 DNA: TGTGCCAGCAGCTTAGTGAGCGGTCATACAATGGAGCAGTTCTTC
CDR3 protein: CASSLVSGHTMEQFF
J gene: TRBJ2-1
D gene: -
clone size: few
V gene: TRBV7-2

CDR3 DNA: TGTGCCAGCAGTTTTCGGAGAACGGGACAAGAGACCCAGTACTTC
CDR3 protein: CASSFRRTGQETQYF
J gene: TRBJ2-5
D gene: -
clone size: few
V gene: TRBV27

CDR3 DNA: TGCGCCAGCAGCCAAGATCGGGGGGACACTCAGCCCCAGCATTTT
CDR3 protein: CASSQDRGDTQPQHF
J gene: TRBJ1-5
D gene: -
clone size: -
V gene: TRBV4-3

CDR3 DNA: TGTGCCAGCAGTTTATGGGGACAGCTGAACACCGGGGAGCTGTTTTTT
CDR3 protein: CASSLWGQLNTGELFF
J gene: TRBJ2-2
D gene: TRBD1
clone size: few
V gene: TRBV27

CDR3 DNA: TGTGCCAGCAGCTATCGTGACATTCAGTACTTC
CDR3 protein: CASSYRDIQYF
J gene: TRBJ2-4
D gene: -
clone size: -
V gene: TRBV5-6

CDR3 DNA: TGCGCCAGCAGCCCTTCGGACAGTTACGGCTACACCTTC
CDR3 protein: CASSPSDSYGYTF
J gene: TRBJ1-2
D gene: -
clone size: -
V gene: TRBV5-1

CDR3 DNA: TGCGCCAGCAGCTTGGTTGGTAGAACCTACGAGCAGTACTTC
CDR3 protein: CASSLVGRTYEQYF
J gene: TRBJ2-7
D gene: -
clone size: few
V gene: TRBV5-1

CDR3 DNA: TGTGCCAGCAGCGTAGGCGTAGCGAATAGTGAGACCCAGTACTTC
CDR3 protein: CASSVGVANSETQYF
J gene: TRBJ2-5
D gene: -
clone size: few
V gene: TRBV9

CDR3 DNA: TGTGCCAGTAGTATAGGGACAGGGGGCAACGAGCAGTACTTC
CDR3 protein: CASSIGTGGNEQYF
J gene: TRBJ2-7
D gene: TRBD1
clone size: few
V gene: TRBV19

CDR3 DNA: TGTGCCAGCAGTCCAGGGAAGGTGAACACTGAAGCTTTCTTT
CDR3 protein: CASSPGKVNTEAFF
J gene: TRBJ1-1
D gene: -
clone size: few
V gene: TRBV27

CDR3 DNA: TGTGCCAGCAGTACCCGAAGGAGTAATGAAAAACTGTTTTTT
CDR3 protein: CASSTRRSNEKLFF
J gene: TRBJ1-4
D gene: -
clone size: -
V gene: TRBV7-2

CDR3 DNA: TGTGCCAGCAGCTACTCCGGGTCCCCCTACGAGCAGTACTTC
CDR3 protein: CASSYSGSPYEQYF
J gene: TRBJ2-7
D gene: -
clone size: few
V gene: TRBV9

CDR3 DNA: TGTGCCAGCAGCTTAAACCCCCTCGGACAGGGGGCTTACGAGCAGTACTTC
CDR3 protein: CASSLNPLGQGAYEQYF
J gene: TRBJ2-7
D gene: TRBD1
clone size: few
V gene: TRBV7-3

CDR3 DNA: TGTGCCAGCAGTGAGGAAGCGGGGGGAGAGACCCAGTACTTC
CDR3 protein: CASSEEAGGETQYF
J gene: TRBJ2-5
D gene: TRBD2
clone size: -
V gene: TRBV6-4